This T cell receptor beta chain is drawn from a study of blood T cells in healthy people across ages. Study results and limitations: The study regarded diversity estimates from one million T cells as underestimates. Bulk PBMC profiling left naive and antigen-experienced comparisons inconclusive.

Next came a second PCR, run for roughly 6 to 11 cycles, which used a sample-barcoded 5' primer along with a J-beta primer mix. Every sample returned 2.5 million or more CDR3-containing paired-end reads. TCRdb reanalysed the 5' RACE reads using MiXCR and keeps one entry per CDR3 protein. The sample includes over 500,000 distinct CDR3 sequences, 52% of them seen just once. The count of this clonotype is one. Its specificity is not known. The CDR3 extends over 15 amino acids. From germline, CDR1 is MNHEY and CDR2 SMNVEV (reference sequence). V dropped 0 bases and J dropped 2 bases, with 7 bases sitting between them.

The genes are TRBV27 and TRBJ2-2, with no clear D. The sequence was obtained from a woman of 80 years or more in good health. Material for sequencing was blood. CDR3 protein: CASSLSAANTGELFF. In DNA form, the CDR3 reads TGTGCCAGCAGTTTATCGGCTGCTAACACCGGGGAGCTGTTTTTT.